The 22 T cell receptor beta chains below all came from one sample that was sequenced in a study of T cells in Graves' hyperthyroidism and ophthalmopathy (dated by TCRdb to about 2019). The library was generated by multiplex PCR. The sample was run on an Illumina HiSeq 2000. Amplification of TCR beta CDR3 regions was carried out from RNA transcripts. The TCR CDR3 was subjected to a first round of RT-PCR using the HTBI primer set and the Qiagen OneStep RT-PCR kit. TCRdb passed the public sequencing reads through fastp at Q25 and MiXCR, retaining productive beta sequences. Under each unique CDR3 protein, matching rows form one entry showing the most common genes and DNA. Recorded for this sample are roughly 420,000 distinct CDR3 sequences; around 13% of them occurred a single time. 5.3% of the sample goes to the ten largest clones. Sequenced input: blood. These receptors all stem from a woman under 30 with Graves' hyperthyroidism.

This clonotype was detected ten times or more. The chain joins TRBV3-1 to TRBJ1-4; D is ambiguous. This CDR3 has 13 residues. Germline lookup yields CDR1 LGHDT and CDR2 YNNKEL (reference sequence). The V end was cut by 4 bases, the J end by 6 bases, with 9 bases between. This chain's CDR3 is CASSLSDDEKLFF. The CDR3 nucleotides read TGTGCCAGCAGCCTGAGCGACGATGAAAAACTGTTTTTT. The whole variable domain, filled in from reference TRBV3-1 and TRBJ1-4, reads DTAVSQTPKYLVTQMGNDKSIKCEQNLGHDTMYWYKQDSKKFLKIMFSYNNKELIINETVPNRFSPKSPDKAHLNLHINSLELGDSAVYFCASSLSDDEKLFFGSGTQLSVL.

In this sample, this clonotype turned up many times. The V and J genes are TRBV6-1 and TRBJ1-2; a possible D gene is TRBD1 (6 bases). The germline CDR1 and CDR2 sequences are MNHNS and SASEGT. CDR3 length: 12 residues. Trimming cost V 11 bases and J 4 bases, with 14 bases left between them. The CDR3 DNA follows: TGTGCCGCCCGACAGGCGTCCTATGGCTACACCTTC. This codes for CAARQASYGYTF.

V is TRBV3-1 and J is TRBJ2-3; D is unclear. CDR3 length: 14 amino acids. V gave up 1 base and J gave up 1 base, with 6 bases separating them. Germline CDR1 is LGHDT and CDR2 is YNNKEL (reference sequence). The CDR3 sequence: CASSQGLRTDTQYF. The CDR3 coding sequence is TGTGCCAGCAGCCAAGGCCTCCGCACAGATACGCAGTATTTT.

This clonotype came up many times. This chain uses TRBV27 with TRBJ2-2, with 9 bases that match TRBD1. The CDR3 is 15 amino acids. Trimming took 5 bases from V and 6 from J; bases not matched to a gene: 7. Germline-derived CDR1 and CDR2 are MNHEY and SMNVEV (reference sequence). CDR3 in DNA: TGTGCCAGCAGTCTAGGACAGGGGCTTGCCGGGGAGCTGTTTTTT. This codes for CASSLGQGLAGELFF.

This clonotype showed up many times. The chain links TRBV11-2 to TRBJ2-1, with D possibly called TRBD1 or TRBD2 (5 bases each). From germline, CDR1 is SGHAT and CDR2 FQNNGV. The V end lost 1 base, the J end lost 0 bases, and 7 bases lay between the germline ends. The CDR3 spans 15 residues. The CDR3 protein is CASSLGGYSYNEQFF. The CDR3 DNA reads TGTGCCAGCAGCTTAGGGGGGTACTCCTACAATGAGCAGTTCTTC.

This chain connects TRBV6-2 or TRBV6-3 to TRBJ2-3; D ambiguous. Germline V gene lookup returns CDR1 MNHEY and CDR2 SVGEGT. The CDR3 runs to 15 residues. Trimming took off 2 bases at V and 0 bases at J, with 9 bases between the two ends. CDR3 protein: CASSYGRVSTDTQYF. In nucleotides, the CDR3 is TGTGCCAGCAGTTACGGTAGGGTTAGCACAGATACGCAGTATTTT.

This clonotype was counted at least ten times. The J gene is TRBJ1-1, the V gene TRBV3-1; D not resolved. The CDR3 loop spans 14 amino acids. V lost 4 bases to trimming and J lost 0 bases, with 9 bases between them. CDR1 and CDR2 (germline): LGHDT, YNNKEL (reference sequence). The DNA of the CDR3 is TGTGCCAGCAGCCCCGGGGTCATGAACACTGAAGCTTTCTTT. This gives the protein CASSPGVMNTEAFF.

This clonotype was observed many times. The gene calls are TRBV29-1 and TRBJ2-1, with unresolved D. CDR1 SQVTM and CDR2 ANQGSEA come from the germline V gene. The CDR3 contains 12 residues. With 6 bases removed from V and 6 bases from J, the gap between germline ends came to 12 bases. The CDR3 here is CSVKVTANEQFF. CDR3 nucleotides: TGCAGCGTGAAGGTAACAGCCAATGAGCAGTTCTTC.

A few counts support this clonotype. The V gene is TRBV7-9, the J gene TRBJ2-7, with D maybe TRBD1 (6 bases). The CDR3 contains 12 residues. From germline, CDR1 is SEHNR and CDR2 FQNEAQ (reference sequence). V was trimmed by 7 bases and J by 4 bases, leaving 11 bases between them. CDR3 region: CASNRDVYEQYF. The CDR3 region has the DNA TGTGCCAGCAACAGGGACGTATACGAGCAGTACTTC.

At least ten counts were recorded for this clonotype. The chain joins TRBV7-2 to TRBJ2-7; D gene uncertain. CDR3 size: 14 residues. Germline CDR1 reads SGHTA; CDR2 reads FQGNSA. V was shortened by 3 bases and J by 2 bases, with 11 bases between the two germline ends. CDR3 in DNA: TGTGCCAGCAGCTTTCGGGTTGGCACCTACGAGCAGTACTTC. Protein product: CASSFRVGTYEQYF.

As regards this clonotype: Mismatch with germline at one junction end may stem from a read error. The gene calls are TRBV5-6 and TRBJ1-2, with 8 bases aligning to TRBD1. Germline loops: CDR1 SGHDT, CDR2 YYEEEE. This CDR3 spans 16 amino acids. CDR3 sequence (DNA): TGTGCCGGCAGCCTAGGACAGGGACACCCTAAGTATGGCTACACCTTC. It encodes CAGSLGQGHPKYGYTF.

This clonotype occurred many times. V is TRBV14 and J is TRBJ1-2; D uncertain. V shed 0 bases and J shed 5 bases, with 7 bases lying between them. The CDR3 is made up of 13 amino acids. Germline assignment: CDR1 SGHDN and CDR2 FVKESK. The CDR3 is CASSQDLSYGYTF. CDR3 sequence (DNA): TGTGCCAGCAGCCAAGACCTGAGTTATGGCTACACCTTC.

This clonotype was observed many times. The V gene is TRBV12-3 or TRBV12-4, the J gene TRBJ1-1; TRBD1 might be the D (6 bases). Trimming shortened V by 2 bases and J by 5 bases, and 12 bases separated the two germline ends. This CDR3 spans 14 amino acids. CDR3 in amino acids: CASSLLGARTEAFF. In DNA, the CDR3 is TGTGCCAGCAGTTTATTGGGGGCGCGGACTGAAGCTTTCTTT.

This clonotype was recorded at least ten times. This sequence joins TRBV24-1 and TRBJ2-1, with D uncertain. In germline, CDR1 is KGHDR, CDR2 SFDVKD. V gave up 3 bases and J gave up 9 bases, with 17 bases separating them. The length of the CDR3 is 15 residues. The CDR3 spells CATSDPSRTGSEQFF. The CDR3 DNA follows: TGTGCCACCAGTGATCCCTCCCGGACGGGCAGTGAGCAGTTCTTC.

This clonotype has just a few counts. This CDR3 is CASSWDSRNSGNTIYF. In DNA form, the CDR3 reads TGTGCCAGCAGTTGGGACAGCCGAAACTCTGGAAACACCATATATTTT. This chain uses TRBV2 with TRBJ1-3, with 7 bases identical to TRBD1. Germline CDR1 is SNHLY and CDR2 is FYNNEI. The length of the CDR3 is 16 residues. V gave up 5 bases and J gave up 0 bases; unmatched junction bases: 7. Based on the CDR3 plus reference TRBV2 and TRBJ1-3, the full variable domain is EPEVTQTPSHQVTQMGQEVILRCVPISNHLYFYWYRQILGQKVEFLVSFYNNEISEKSEIFDDQFSVERPDGSNFTLKIRSTKLEDSAMYFCASSWDSRNSGNTIYFGEGSWLTVV.

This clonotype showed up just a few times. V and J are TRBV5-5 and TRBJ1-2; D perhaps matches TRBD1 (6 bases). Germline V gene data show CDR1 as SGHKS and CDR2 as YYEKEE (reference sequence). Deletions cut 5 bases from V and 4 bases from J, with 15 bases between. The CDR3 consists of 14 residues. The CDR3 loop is CASSSPGAPYGYTF. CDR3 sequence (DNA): TGTGCCAGCAGTTCTCCGGGGGCTCCCTATGGCTACACCTTC.

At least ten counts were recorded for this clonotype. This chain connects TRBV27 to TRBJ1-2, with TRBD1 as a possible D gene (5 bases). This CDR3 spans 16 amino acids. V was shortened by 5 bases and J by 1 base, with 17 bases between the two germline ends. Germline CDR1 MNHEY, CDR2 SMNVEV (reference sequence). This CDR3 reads CASSPRGSINNYGYTF. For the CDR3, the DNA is TGTGCCAGCAGTCCCCGGGGCAGCATAAATAACTATGGCTACACCTTC.

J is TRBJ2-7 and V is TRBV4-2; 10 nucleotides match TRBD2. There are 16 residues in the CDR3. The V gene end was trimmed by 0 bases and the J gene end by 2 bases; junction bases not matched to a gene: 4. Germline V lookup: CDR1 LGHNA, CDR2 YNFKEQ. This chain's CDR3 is CASSQDITSGAYEQYF. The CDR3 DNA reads TGTGCCAGCAGCCAAGATATAACTAGCGGGGCCTACGAGCAGTACTTC.

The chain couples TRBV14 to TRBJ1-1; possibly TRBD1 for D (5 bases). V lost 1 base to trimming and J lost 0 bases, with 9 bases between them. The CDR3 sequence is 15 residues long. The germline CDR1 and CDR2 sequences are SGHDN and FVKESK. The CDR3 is CASSQVRGLNTEAFF. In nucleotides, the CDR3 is TGTGCCAGCAGCCAAGTAAGGGGCTTGAACACTGAAGCTTTCTTT.

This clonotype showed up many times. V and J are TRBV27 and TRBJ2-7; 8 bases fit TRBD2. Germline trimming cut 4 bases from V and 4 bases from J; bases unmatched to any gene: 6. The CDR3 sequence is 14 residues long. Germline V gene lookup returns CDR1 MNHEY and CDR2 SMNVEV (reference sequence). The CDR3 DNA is TGTGCCAGCAGTTATCGCACTAGCGGTTACGAGCAGTACTTC. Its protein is CASSYRTSGYEQYF.

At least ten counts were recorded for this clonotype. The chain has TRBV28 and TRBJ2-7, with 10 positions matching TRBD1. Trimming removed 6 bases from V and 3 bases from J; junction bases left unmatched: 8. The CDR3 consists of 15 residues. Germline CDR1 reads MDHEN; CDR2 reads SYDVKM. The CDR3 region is CASRPDRGLHYEQYF. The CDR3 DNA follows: TGTGCCAGCAGGCCTGACAGGGGGCTTCACTACGAGCAGTACTTC. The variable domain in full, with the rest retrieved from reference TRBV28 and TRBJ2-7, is DVKVTQSSRYLVKRTGEKVFLECVQDMDHENMFWYRQDPGLGLRLIYFSYDVKMKEKGDIPEGYSVSREKKERFSLILESASTNQTSMYLCASRPDRGLHYEQYFGPGTRLTVT.

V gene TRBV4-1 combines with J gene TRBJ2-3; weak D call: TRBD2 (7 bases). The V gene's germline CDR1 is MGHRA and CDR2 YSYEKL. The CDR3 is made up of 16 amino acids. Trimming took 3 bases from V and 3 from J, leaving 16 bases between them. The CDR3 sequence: CASSHGAGRGTDTQYF. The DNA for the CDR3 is TGCGCCAGCAGCCATGGAGCGGGAAGGGGGACAGATACGCAGTATTTT.